These T cell receptor beta chains were read from a single sample in a study of blood T cell repertoires in COVID-19. Libraries were prepared by immunoSEQ multiplex PCR; TCRdb keeps only in-frame clonotypes and omits some of them. The table lists about 320,000 clones, about 87% of them singletons. Sequenced input: peripheral blood. The source is a woman in her 30s with COVID-19, enrolled during active disease. Both conserved end residues are part of each CDR3. Each record gives: D gene, clone size, J gene, V gene, CDR3 DNA, CDR3 protein. A D gene is named only where the DNA matches it firmly. For some rows the clone size is stated as once, few or many, or as a class when expanded; others skip it.

TRBD1	-	TRBJ1-6	TRBV2	TGTGCCAGCATCCTCAGGGGGAAAACCTATAATTCACCCCTCCACTTT	CASILRGKTYNSPLHF
-	once	TRBJ2-5	TRBV19	TGTGCCAGTAGTATCATGGGGTCAACGGGGTCAGAGACCCAGTACTTC	CASSIMGSTGSETQYF
TRBD1	-	TRBJ1-2	TRBV11-2	TGTGCCAGCAGCGTCAACCGGGACAGGGGGCGTTTTCTCGGCTACACCTTC	CASSVNRDRGRFLGYTF
-	-	TRBJ2-3	TRBV5-1	TGCGCCAGCAGCTTGGCCTCGGGGGTCACAGATACGCAGTATTTT	CASSLASGVTDTQYF
TRBD1	-	TRBJ1-3	TRBV6-1	TGTGCCAGCAGAGAAACGACAGGGTTGAGGTCTGGAAACACCATATATTTT	CASRETTGLRSGNTIYF
TRBD1	-	TRBJ1-5	TRBV2	TGTGCCAGCAGAGGGACAGGGGGAAATGACCAGCCCCAGCATTTT	CASRGTGGNDQPQHF
TRBD1	once	TRBJ2-2	TRBV6-5	TGTGCCAGCAGGTCGGGACAGTTCGCCGGGGAGCTGTTTTTT	CASRSGQFAGELFF
-	-	TRBJ1-5	TRBV9	TGTGCCAGCAGCCCAGGAGGGGGGGGATATCAGCCCCAGCATTTT	CASSPGGGGYQPQHF
-	-	TRBJ1-1	TRBV10-3	TGTGCCATCAGGACCGGGTTGCGGGAGAACACTGAAGCTTTCTTT	CAIRTGLRENTEAFF
-	-	TRBJ2-7	TRBV6-1	TGTGCCAGCAGGGAACGCATGGGCTCGAGCTCCTACGAGCAGTACTTC	CASRERMGSSSYEQYF
-	-	TRBJ1-2	TRBV28	TGTGCCAGCAGCTTACCTCCCTATGGCTACACCTTC	CASSLPPYGYTF
-	once	TRBJ2-5	TRBV7-8	TGTGCCAGCAGCTCCCCTGGGCCAAGAGAGACCCAGTACTTC	CASSSPGPRETQYF
-	-	TRBJ1-1	TRBV9	TGTGCCAGCAGCCCCGGACAGATCATGAACACTGAAGCTTTCTTT	CASSPGQIMNTEAFF
-	-	TRBJ2-3	TRBV12-3/TRBV12-4	TGTGCCAGCAGTTATCGGGTACCAGATACGCAGTATTTT	CASSYRVPDTQYF
-	once	TRBJ1-2	TRBV7-9	TGTGCCAGCAGCGGAATTACAGGGAACGCTAACTATGGCTACACCTTC	CASSGITGNANYGYTF
-	-	TRBJ1-1	TRBV3-1/TRBV3-2	TGTGCCAGCAGCCGCCAGGTGGGAGCTGAAGCTTTCTTT	CASSRQVGAEAFF
TRBD2	-	TRBJ2-2	TRBV18	TGTGCCAGCTCACCACCGCGAGCGGGGGGCCCGAACACCGGGGAGCTGTTTTTT	CASSPPRAGGPNTGELFF
TRBD1	-	TRBJ1-1	TRBV29-1	TGCAGCGTTGGGTCGGCCAGGGGGCAGAACACTGAAGCTTTCTTT	CSVGSARGQNTEAFF
-	-	TRBJ1-6	TRBV14	TGTGCCAGCAGCCAAGACCACTCCTATAATTCACCCCTCCACTTT	CASSQDHSYNSPLHF
TRBD1	once	TRBJ1-2	TRBV29-1	TGCAGCGTTATAACTGGGACAGACGTACCTTATGGCTACACCTTC	CSVITGTDVPYGYTF
-	-	TRBJ1-5	TRBV21-1	TGTGCCGCTTCGGGACAGGGGGCGCGGAACCGTCAGCCCCAGCATTTT	CAASGQGARNRQPQHF
TRBD2	-	TRBJ2-5	TRBV29-1	TGCAGCGTTGACTCCGCGGGGGGCAGGGGACCCAAAGAGACCCAGTACTTC	CSVDSAGGRGPKETQYF
TRBD1	-	TRBJ1-6	TRBV4-3	TGCGCCAGCAGCCAAGATCCAGGGGGCAGCTCCTATAATTCACCCCTCCACTTT	CASSQDPGGSSYNSPLHF
-	-	TRBJ2-7	TRBV4-3	TGCGCCAGCAGCCAAGATAAGACAGGTTACGAGCAGTACTTC	CASSQDKTGYEQYF
-	-	TRBJ1-1	TRBV18	TGTGCCAGCTCAGCGGCCCCGGGAGCTGCGGCTTTCTTT	CASSAAPGAAAFF
TRBD1	-	TRBJ1-4	TRBV27	TGTGCCAGCAGTTTAACAGGGGGTGAAAAACTGTTTTTT	CASSLTGGEKLFF
-	once	TRBJ2-5	TRBV21-1	TGTGCCAGCAGCACCTCCGGAAGGGGCCCCCAAGAGACCCAGTACTTC	CASSTSGRGPQETQYF
-	-	TRBJ1-5	TRBV6-2/TRBV6-3	TGTGCCAGCAGCCATTCAGGAGGGGGGGCTTATCAGCCCCAGCATTTT	CASSHSGGGAYQPQHF
-	-	TRBJ1-5	TRBV12-3/TRBV12-4	TGTGCCAGCAGCCTCAATCAGCCCCAGCATTTT	CASSLNQPQHF
-	-	TRBJ2-2	TRBV11-2	TGTGCCAGCAGCCGGACACAACTGAACACCGGGGAGCTGTTTTTT	CASSRTQLNTGELFF
-	-	TRBJ1-1	TRBV10-3	TGTGCCATCAGTGATAATCGAGGGTTTAATGAAGCTTTCTTT	CAISDNRGFNEAFF
-	-	TRBJ1-3	TRBV11-3	TGTGCCAGCAGCTCCCAGGGGTGGCTCCGGGAAACCGGAAACACCATATATTTT	CASSSQGWLRETGNTIYF
-	-	TRBJ1-1	TRBV6-5	TGTGCCAGCAGTTTTGAGGGGAACACTGAAGCTTTCTTT	CASSFEGNTEAFF
-	-	TRBJ2-7	TRBV24-1	TGTGCCACCAGTGATTGGCCTGGAGACTACGAGCAGTACTTC	CATSDWPGDYEQYF
-	-	TRBJ2-3	TRBV7-8	TGTGCCAGCAGCGAACGACTCGCCCTCTTCACAGATACGCAGTATTTT	CASSERLALFTDTQYF
-	-	TRBJ1-1	TRBV18	TGTGCCAGCTCTCAGGCCGCGCGACAGAACACTGAAGCTTTCTTT	CASSQAARQNTEAFF
-	-	TRBJ1-6	TRBV30	TGTGCCTGGAGTGTCGGACTTAATTCACCCCTCCACTTT	CAWSVGLNSPLHF
-	-	TRBJ1-1	TRBV18	TGTGCCAGCCTCTTCCGGAGGGGCGCGAACACTGAAGCTTTCTTT	CASLFRRGANTEAFF
-	-	TRBJ1-6	TRBV28	TGTGCCAGCAGTTTGGGAGATTCACCCCTCCACTTT	CASSLGDSPLHF
TRBD1	-	TRBJ1-1	TRBV6-2/TRBV6-3	TGTGCCAGCAGTTACACGGGACAGGGGACCGAAGCTTTCTTT	CASSYTGQGTEAFF
-	-	TRBJ1-1	TRBV18	TGTGCCAGCTCAATAAACCCCCTCGGGAGCGCTGAAGCTTTCTTT	CASSINPLGSAEAFF
TRBD1	-	TRBJ1-2	TRBV28	TGTGCCAGCAGTCCACACCCACAGGGGACCAACTATGGCTACACCTTC	CASSPHPQGTNYGYTF
-	-	TRBJ1-6	TRBV3-1/TRBV3-2	TGTGCCAGCAGGGAGTTAAATTCACCCCTCCACTTT	CASRELNSPLHF
-	few	TRBJ2-3	TRBV7-9	TGTGCCAGCAGCTTCAGTGCAGATACGCAGTATTTT	CASSFSADTQYF
-	-	TRBJ1-1	TRBV4-1	TGCGCCAGCAGCCAAGCCGGGGGGGGTGACACTGAAGCTTTCTTT	CASSQAGGGDTEAFF
TRBD2	-	TRBJ2-5	TRBV28	TGTGCCAGCAGGACGACTAGCGGGAGGGAGACCCAGTACTTC	CASRTTSGRETQYF
-	-	TRBJ1-3	TRBV6-5	TGTGCCAGCAGCTCAACAATTACCTCTGGAAACACCATATATTTT	CASSSTITSGNTIYF
TRBD2	-	TRBJ2-2	TRBV29-1	TGCCGCGCCCGGGGGCGGGGGGGCGCGAACACCGGGGAGCTGTTTTTT	CRARGRGGANTGELFF
TRBD1	-	TRBJ1-2	TRBV7-9	TGTGCCAGCCGGGACAGGGGGGGCTACACCTTC	CASRDRGGYTF
TRBD1	-	TRBJ1-2	TRBV30	TGTGCCTGGAGCGGGACAGCCGCTATGGATGGCTACACCTTC	CAWSGTAAMDGYTF
TRBD1	few	TRBJ2-7	TRBV18	TGTGCCAGCTCTCTCCAGGACAGGGTGGGAGAGCAGTACTTC	CASSLQDRVGEQYF
-	-	TRBJ2-2	TRBV15	TGTGCCACCTGGGACTTTCTGGGACCCACGAACACCGGGGAGCTGTTTTTT	CATWDFLGPTNTGELFF
-	-	TRBJ1-1	TRBV2	TGTGCCAGCAGTAACGGGGGAAGGTACACTGAAGCTTTCTTT	CASSNGGRYTEAFF
TRBD1	-	TRBJ1-2	TRBV27	TGTGCCAGCAGTTTAAGGGACAGTAACTATGGCTACACCTTC	CASSLRDSNYGYTF
-	-	TRBJ1-2	TRBV28	TGTGCCAGCAGTGTAAACTATGGCTACACCTTC	CASSVNYGYTF
TRBD1	-	TRBJ2-1	TRBV7-9	TGTGCCAGCAGCTGGGAATTAGGGGGCGCCTACAATGAGCAGTTCTTC	CASSWELGGAYNEQFF
TRBD1	few	TRBJ1-6	TRBV14	TGTGCCAGCATCAGTTTTGGCGACAGGGGAAAATGGCCACCCCTCCACTTT	CASISFGDRGKWPPLHF
-	-	TRBJ2-1	TRBV28	TGTGCCAGCAGTTTACTTACGGGTGAGCAGTTCTTC	CASSLLTGEQFF
-	-	TRBJ1-6	TRBV30	TGTGCCTGGAGTGTACTGCGACAGGTGAGGGGTAATTCACCCCTCCACTTT	CAWSVLRQVRGNSPLHF
-	-	TRBJ1-2	TRBV20-1	TGCAGTGCTAGAGATCAAGGGGTTTTCACCTTC	CSARDQGVFTF